The T cell receptor (beta chain) under discussion was sequenced for a study of CD8 T cells in Susac syndrome. The study's findings and limits: Acknowledgment was made by the study that its TCR sequencing and HLA analysis involved a relatively small number of individuals.

This CDR3 is 13 amino acids long. Trimming pared 0 bases from V and 0 bases from J, leaving 5 bases between. In germline, CDR1 is DFQATT, CDR2 SNEGSKA (reference sequence). Random-hexamer reverse transcription was applied to roughly 0.5 to 1 ug RNA. Multiplex immunoSEQ PCR targeted 54 Vbeta and 13 Jbeta TCR beta segments. TCRdb called the immunoSEQ multiplex PCR reads again in MiXCR, with one record for every CDR3 protein. This repertoire shows a few hundred thousand distinct CDR3 sequences, 85% to 95% found once; its top ten account for approximately 0.081%. CD8+ and CD4+ T cells from blood underwent TCR beta sequencing, which was carried out in a high-throughput format. Negative isolation was used for CD8+ and CD4+ T cells, and FACS enrichment was applied to TEMRA cells. As to this clonotype: The antigen remains unidentified.

This clonotype originated in a human donor with multiple sclerosis. J is TRBJ1-1 and V is TRBV20-1; D remains unclear. The specimen sequenced was CD4+ T cells from PBMCs. This chain's CDR3 is CSARDALNTEAFF. The CDR3 bases are TGCAGTGCTAGAGATGCGCTGAACACTGAAGCTTTCTTT.